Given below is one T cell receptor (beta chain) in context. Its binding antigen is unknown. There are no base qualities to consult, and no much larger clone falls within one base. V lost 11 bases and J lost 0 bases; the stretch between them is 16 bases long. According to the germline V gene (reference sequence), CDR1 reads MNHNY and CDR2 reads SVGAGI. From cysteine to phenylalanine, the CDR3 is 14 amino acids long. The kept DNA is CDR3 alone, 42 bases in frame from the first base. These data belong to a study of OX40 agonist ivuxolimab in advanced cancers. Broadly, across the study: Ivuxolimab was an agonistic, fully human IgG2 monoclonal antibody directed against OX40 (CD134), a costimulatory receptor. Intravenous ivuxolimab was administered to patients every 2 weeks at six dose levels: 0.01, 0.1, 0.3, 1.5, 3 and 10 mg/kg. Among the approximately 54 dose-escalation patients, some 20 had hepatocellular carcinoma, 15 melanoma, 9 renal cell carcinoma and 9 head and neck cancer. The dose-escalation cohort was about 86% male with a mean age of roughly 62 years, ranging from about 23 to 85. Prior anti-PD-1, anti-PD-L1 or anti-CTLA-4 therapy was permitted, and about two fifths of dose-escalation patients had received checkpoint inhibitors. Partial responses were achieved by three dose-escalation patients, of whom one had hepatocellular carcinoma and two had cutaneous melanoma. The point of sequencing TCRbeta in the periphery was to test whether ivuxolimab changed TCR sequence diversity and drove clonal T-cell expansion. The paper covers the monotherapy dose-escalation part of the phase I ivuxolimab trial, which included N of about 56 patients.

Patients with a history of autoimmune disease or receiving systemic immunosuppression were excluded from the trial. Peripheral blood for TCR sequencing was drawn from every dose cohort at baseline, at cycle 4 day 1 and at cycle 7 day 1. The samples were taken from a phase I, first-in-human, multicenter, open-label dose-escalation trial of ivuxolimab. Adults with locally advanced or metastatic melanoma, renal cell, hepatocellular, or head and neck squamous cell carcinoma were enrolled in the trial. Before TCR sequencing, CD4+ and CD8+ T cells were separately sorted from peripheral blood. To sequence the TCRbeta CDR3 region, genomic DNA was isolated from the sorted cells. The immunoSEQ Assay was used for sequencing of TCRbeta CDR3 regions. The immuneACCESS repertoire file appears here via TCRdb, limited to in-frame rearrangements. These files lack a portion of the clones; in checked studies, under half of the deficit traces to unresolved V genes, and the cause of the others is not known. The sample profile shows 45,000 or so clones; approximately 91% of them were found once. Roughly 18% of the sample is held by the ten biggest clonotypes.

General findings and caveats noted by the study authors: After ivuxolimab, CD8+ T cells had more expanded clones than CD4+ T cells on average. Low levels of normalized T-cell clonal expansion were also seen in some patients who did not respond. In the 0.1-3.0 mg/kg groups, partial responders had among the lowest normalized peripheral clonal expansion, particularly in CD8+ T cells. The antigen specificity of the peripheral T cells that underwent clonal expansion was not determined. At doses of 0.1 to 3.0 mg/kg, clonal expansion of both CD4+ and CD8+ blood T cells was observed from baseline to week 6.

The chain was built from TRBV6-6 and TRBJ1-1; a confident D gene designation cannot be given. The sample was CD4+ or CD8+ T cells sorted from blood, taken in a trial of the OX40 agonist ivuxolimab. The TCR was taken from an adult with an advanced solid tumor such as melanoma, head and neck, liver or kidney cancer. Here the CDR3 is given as CAWGGKRLNTEAFF. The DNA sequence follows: TGTGCCTGGGGAGGTAAGAGATTGAACACTGAAGCTTTCTTT.